This T cell receptor beta chain emerged from a study of shared clonotypes between healthy human individuals. General observations from the study: Compared with memory subsets, naive subsets generally had larger estimated richness.

V gave up 4 bases and J gave up 10 bases, with 12 bases separating them. CDR1 and CDR2 (germline): SGHVS, FQNEAQ. The CDR3 has 12 amino acids. To note about this clone: Its antigen is not known.

Some clones are missing from TCRdb's copy, which holds only in-frame ones; the method was immunoSEQ multiplex PCR. This table has more than 2 million clones, 90% to 96% appearing once. This receptor was identified in a young man in good health. The specimen sequenced was naive CD4+ T cells sorted from blood. Subset noted: CD45RA+ positively selected. The chain carries TRBV7-8 and TRBJ2-3; no clear D gene. The CDR3 loop is CASSSQTAPQYF. The CDR3 DNA reads as TGTGCCAGCAGCTCACAAACGGCCCCGCAGTATTTT.